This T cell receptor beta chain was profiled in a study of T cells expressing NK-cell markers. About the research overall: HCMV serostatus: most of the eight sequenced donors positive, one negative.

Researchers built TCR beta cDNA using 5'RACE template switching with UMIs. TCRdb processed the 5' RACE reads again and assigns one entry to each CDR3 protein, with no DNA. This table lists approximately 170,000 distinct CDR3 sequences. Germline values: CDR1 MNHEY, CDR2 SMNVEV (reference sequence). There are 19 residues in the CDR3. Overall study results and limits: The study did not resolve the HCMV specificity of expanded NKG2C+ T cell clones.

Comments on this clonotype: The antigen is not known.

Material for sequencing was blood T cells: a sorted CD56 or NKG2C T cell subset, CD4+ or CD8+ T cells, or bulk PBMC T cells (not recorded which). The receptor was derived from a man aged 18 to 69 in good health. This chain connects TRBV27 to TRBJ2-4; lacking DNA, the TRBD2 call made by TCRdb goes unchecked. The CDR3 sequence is CASRPPPGLAGGLVGIQYF.